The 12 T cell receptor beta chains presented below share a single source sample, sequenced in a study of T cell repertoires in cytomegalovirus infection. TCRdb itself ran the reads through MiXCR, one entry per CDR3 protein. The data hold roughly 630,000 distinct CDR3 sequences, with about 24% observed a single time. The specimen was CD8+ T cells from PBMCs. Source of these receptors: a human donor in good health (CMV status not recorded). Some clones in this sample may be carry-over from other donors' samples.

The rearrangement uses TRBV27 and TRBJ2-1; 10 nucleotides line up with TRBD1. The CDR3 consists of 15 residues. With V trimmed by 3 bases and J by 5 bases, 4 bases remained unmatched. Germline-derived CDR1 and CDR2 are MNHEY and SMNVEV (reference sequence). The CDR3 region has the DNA TGTGCCAGCAGTTTCGACAGGGGGCCCCACAATGAGCAGTTCTTC. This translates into CASSFDRGPHNEQFF.

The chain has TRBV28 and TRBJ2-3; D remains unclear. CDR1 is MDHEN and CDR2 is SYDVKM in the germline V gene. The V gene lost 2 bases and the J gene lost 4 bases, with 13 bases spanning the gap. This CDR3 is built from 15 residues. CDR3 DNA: TGTGCCAGCAGTTTAGGCGACACAAATGCAGATACGCAGTATTTT. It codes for CASSLGDTNADTQYF.

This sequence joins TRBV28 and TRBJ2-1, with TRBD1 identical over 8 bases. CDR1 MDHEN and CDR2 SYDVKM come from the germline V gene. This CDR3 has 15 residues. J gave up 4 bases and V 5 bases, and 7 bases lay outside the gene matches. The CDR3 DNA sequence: TGTGCCAGCAGTCCCCCGGGACAGGCATACAATGAGCAGTTCTTC. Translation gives CASSPPGQAYNEQFF.

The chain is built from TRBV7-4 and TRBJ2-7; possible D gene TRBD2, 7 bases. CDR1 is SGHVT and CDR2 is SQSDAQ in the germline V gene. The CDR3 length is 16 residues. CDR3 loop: CVSSTTGGAGAFEQYV. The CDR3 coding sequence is TGTGTCAGCAGCACTACGGGGGGCGCAGGGGCCTTCGAGCAGTACGTC.

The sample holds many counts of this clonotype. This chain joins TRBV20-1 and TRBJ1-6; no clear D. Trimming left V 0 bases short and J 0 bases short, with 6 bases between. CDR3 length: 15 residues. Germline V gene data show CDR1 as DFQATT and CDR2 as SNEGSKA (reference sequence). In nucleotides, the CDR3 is TGCAGTGCTAGAGAAAAGAGCTCCTATAATTCACCCCTCCACTTT. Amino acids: CSAREKSSYNSPLHF.

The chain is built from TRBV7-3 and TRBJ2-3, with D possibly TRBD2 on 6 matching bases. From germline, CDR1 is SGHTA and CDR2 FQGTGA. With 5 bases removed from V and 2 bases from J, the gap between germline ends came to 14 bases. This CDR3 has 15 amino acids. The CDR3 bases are TGTGCCAGCAGCCTCACTGGGACTTACACAGATACGCAGTATTTT. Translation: CASSLTGTYTDTQYF.

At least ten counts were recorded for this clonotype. CDR3 in DNA: TGTGCCAGCAGCACGCCTTATGAGGCGCGGAATGAAAAACTGTTTTTT. This gives the protein CASSTPYEARNEKLFF. This sequence joins TRBV7-8 and TRBJ1-4; no reliable D call. Trimming removed 5 bases at V and 5 bases at J, with 18 bases between. CDR1 is SGHVS and CDR2 is FQNEAQ in the germline V gene. The CDR3 extends over 16 amino acids.

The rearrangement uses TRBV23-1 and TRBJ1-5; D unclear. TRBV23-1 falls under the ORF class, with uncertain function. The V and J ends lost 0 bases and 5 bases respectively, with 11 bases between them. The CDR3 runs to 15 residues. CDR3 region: CASSQSRVSDQPQHF. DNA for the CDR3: TGCGCCAGCAGTCAATCACGGGTTTCGGATCAGCCCCAGCATTTT.

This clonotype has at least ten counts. In DNA form, the CDR3 reads TGTGCCATCAAAGACGGTTACAATGAGCAGTTCTTC. Protein product: CAIKDGYNEQFF. The chain carries TRBV10-3 and TRBJ2-1, with no clear D. The CDR3 is 12 residues long. Trimming took 7 bases from V and 4 from J, leaving 8 bases between them. Per the germline V gene, CDR1 is ENHRY and CDR2 is SYGVKD.

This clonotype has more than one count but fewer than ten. The CDR3 region has the DNA TGTGCCAGCAGTTACTCTAGCGGGGGGCCGAACACCGGGGAGCTGTTTTTT. Translated, it gives CASSYSSGGPNTGELFF. V is TRBV6-5 and J is TRBJ2-2, with TRBD2 matching over 10 bases. The CDR3 consists of 17 residues. Germline values: CDR1 MNHEY, CDR2 SVGAGI. The ends lost 0 bases at V and 0 bases at J; junction bases unmatched: 1.

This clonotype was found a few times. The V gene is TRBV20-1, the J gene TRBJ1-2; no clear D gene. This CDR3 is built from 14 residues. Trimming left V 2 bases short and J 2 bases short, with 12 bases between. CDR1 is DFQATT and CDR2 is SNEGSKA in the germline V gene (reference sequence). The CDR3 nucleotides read TGCAGTGCTAGATCCTGGGGTAACAACTATGGCTACACCTTC. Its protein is CSARSWGNNYGYTF.

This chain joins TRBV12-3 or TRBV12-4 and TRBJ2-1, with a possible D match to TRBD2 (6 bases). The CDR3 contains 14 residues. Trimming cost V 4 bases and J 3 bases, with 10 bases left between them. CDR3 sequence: CASSSGTFYNEQFF. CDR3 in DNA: TGTGCCAGCAGTTCCGGGACTTTCTACAATGAGCAGTTCTTC.